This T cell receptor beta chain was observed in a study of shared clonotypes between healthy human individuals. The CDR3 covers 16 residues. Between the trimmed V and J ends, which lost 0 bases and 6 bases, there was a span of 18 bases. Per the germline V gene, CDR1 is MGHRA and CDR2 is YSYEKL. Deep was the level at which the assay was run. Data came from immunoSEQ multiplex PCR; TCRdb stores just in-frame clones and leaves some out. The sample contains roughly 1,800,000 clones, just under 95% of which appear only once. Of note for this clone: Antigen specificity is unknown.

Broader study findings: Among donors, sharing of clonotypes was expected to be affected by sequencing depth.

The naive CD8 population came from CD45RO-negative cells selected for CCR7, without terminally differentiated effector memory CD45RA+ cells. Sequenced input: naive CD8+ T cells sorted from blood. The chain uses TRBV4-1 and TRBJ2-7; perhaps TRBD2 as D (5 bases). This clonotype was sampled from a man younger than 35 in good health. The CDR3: CASSQESLAPTFEQYF. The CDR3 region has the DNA TGCGCCAGCAGCCAAGAGAGCCTAGCCCCCACGTTCGAGCAGTACTTC.